This T cell receptor beta chain was observed in a study of blood T cells in healthy people across ages. Primed by a sample-barcoded 5' primer and a J-beta primer mix, a second PCR proceeded for 7 to 11 cycles. TCRdb processed the 5' RACE reads anew with MiXCR; each CDR3 protein has one entry. The top ten hold roughly 3.7% of the sample, which has about 630,000 distinct CDR3 sequences, under 25% seen once. This CDR3 has 15 amino acids. Germline loops: CDR1 MNHEY, CDR2 SMNVEV (reference sequence). The TCR sequence derives from a man aged 65 to 79 in good health. Sequenced sample: blood. V usage is TRBV27 and J usage is TRBJ2-5, with 12 bases aligning to TRBD2. The J call is in doubt because the DNA end fits TRBJ2-7 better. The CDR3 is CASSPGLAGLSEQYF. CDR3 coding DNA: TGTGCCAGCAGTCCAGGACTAGCGGGACTTAGCGAGCAGTACTTC.